This T cell receptor beta chain was recorded in a study of breast tumors, draining lymph nodes, adjacent tissues. Broader study findings: Luminal-like breast cancer showed significantly greater tumor-nontumor repertoire similarity than basal-like breast cancer did. Tumors had less TCR diversity than lymph nodes, more than nontumor tissue. The lymph node origin of tumor T cells was framed as consistent with a hypothesis, not demonstrated. Most tumor T cells seemingly derive from lymph node, then expand in tumor.

As to this clonotype: Its antigen is as yet unknown.

J was trimmed by 14 bases and V by 5 bases; bases with no gene match: 14. The germline gives CDR1 GTSNPN, CDR2 SVGIG (reference sequence). CDR3 length: 14 residues. Each CDR3 protein is one row after TCRdb ran MiXCR on the multiplex PCR reads. The table lists 290,000 or so distinct CDR3 sequences, about 30% of them singletons, with under 1.2% in the top ten. Axillary draining lymph nodes of breast cancer patients supplied the node samples. This sequence was found in a female donor with breast cancer. Some clones in this sample may be carry-over from other donors' samples. V and J are TRBV30 and TRBJ2-1; 11 bases map to TRBD2. The sequenced sample consisted of axillary lymph node tissue. CDR3 sequence (DNA): TGTGCCTGGGGACCGGGACTAGCGGACCAAAGGGAGTTCTTC. Translation: CAWGPGLADQREFF.